The 7 T cell receptor beta chains below were found in one sample sequenced in a study of shared clonotypes between healthy human individuals. Only in-frame clones appear in the TCRdb table, and some are missing; sequencing was by immunoSEQ multiplex PCR. The table includes some 2.1 million clones, around 93% detected once. Terminally differentiated effector memory CD45RA+ cells were left out of the naive CD8 fraction, which was CD45RO-negative and positively selected for CCR7. Sample: naive CD8+ T cells from PBMCs. The receptor source for this set is a man aged 18 to 30 in good health. Some clones in this sample may be carry-over from other donors' samples.

The chain carries TRBV4-1 and TRBJ2-2; D is uncertain. CDR3 size: 17 residues. V was trimmed by 0 bases and J by 0 bases, leaving 11 bases between them. Germline CDR1 MGHRA, CDR2 YSYEKL. The CDR3 nucleotides read TGCGCCAGCAGCCAAGATCAAGGCCGCGCGAACACCGGGGAGCTGTTTTTT. This encodes CASSQDQGRANTGELFF.

This clone was recorded a few times. V is TRBV27 and J is TRBJ1-5; no definite D call. V shed 4 bases and J shed 1 base, with 14 bases lying between them. The CDR3 is made up of 16 amino acids. CDR1 MNHEY and CDR2 SMNVEV come from the germline V gene (reference sequence). The CDR3 DNA is TGTGCCAGCAGTTCCCGTCATGACACCAGCAATCAGCCCCAGCATTTT. Translation gives CASSSRHDTSNQPQHF.

CDR3 bases: TGTGCCAGCAGTTTAAGGGAATTCAACGAGCAGTACTTC. Translating gives CASSLREFNEQYF. The rearrangement uses TRBV28 and TRBJ2-7; D gene unclear. The CDR3 consists of 13 residues. The germline gives CDR1 MDHEN, CDR2 SYDVKM. Trimming removed 2 bases from V and 5 bases from J, with 10 bases in between.

The chain is built from TRBV7-9 and TRBJ2-3, with D unclear. Germline lookup yields CDR1 SEHNR and CDR2 FQNEAQ (reference sequence). The CDR3 spans 15 residues. V was clipped by 4 bases and J by 6 bases, with 17 bases between them. This CDR3 reads CASSSVLGFVDTQYF. In DNA form, the CDR3 reads TGTGCCAGCAGCTCAGTCCTAGGCTTTGTCGATACGCAGTATTTT.

The chain combines TRBV7-6 with TRBJ2-1; no reliable D call. The CDR3 extends over 15 amino acids. V shed 1 base and J shed 4 bases, with 11 bases lying between them. Per germline, CDR1 SGHVS and CDR2 FNYEAQ. The CDR3 here is CASSLEITVYNEQFF. CDR3 coding DNA: TGTGCCAGCAGCTTAGAGATTACAGTTTACAATGAGCAGTTCTTC. Together with reference TRBV7-6 and TRBJ2-1, the CDR3 gives the full variable domain: GAGVSQSPRYKVTKRGQDVALRCDPISGHVSLYWYRQALGQGPEFLTYFNYEAQQDKSGLPNDRFSAERPEGSISTLTIQRTEQRDSAMYRCASSLEITVYNEQFFGPGTRLTVL.

The sample holds a few counts of this clone. The sample carries other DNA sequences with the same CDR3. The chain carries TRBV4-1 and TRBJ1-1, with 9 nucleotides matching TRBD1. The CDR3 spans 14 residues. Germline assignment: CDR1 MGHRA and CDR2 YSYEKL. V was pared by 1 base and J by 5 bases, with 2 bases of the junction left unmatched. In nucleotides, the CDR3 is TGCGCCAGCAGCCAAGTAGGACAGGGGACTGAAGCTTTCTTT. Translating it yields CASSQVGQGTEAFF.

This clone appeared once. The chain is built from TRBV7-8 and TRBJ2-7, with 13 positions matching TRBD2. The CDR3 has 17 residues. The ends lost 3 bases at V and 2 bases at J; junction bases unmatched: 7. Germline CDR1 SGHVS, CDR2 FQNEAQ. CDR3 nucleotides: TGTGCCAGCAGCTTTAAAGGAGGGACTAGCGGGACCTACGAGCAGTACTTC. Its translation: CASSFKGGTSGTYEQYF.